The TCR beta chain under discussion was sequenced for a study of blood T cell repertoires in COVID-19. Overall study: Sources were T cells, B-cell-depleted T cells, or PBMCs; the material itself was cDNA or gDNA.

Original data processing: Reference gene primer amplification gave estimated nucleated cell counts. The protocol was immunoSEQ multiplex PCR, while the TCRdb copy is restricted to in-frame clones and leaves out a portion. For V, J and clone size, that table is used; D and trimming come from the DNA. The sample contains roughly 220,000 clones, 80% to 85% of which appear only once. The trim removed 3 bases at V and 4 bases at J, leaving 21 bases unmatched. Germline CDR1 and CDR2: LNHDA and SQIVND (reference sequence). The CDR3 covers 20 residues. This receptor was identified in a woman in her twenties or thirties who had recovered from COVID-19. This chain joins TRBV19 and TRBJ1-3; TRBD1 matches 7 bases. The sequenced sample was peripheral blood. In DNA, the CDR3 is TGTGCCAGTAGTATCCGGGACAGCCGAAATTCAAGGTATCCCGGAAACACCATATATTTT. Residues: CASSIRDSRNSRYPGNTIYF.